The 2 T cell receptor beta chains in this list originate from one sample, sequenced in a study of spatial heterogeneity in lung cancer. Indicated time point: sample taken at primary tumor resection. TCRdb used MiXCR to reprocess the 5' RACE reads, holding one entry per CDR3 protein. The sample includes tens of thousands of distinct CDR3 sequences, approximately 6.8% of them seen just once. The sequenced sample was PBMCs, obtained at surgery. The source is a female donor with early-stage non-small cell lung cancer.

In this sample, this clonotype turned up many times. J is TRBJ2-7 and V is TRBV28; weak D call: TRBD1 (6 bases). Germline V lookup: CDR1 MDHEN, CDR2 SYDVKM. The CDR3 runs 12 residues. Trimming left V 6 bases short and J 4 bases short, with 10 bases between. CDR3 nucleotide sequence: TGTGCCAGCAGACAGGGAGTTTACGAGCAGTACTTC. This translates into CASRQGVYEQYF.

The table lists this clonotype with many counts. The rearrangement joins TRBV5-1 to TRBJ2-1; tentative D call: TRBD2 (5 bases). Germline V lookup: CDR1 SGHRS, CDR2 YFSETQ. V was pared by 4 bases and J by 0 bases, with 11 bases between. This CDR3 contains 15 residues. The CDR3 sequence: CASSPETSSYNEQFF. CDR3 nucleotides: TGCGCCAGCAGCCCAGAAACTAGCTCCTACAATGAGCAGTTCTTC. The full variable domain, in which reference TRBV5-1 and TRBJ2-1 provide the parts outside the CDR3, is KAGVTQTPRYLIKTRGQQVTLSCSPISGHRSVSWYQQTPGQGLQFLFEYFSETQRNKGNFPGRFSGRQFSNSRSEMNVSTLELGDSALYLCASSPETSSYNEQFFGPGTRLTVL.